These T cell receptor beta chains were read from a single sample in a study of identical twins. TCRdb re-analysed the 5' RACE reads in MiXCR, keeping a single row per CDR3 protein. The repertoire consists of roughly 230,000 distinct CDR3 sequences, with about 8.3% occurring once and the leading ten covering 3% to 3.5%. Another study also made use of these data, one on yellow fever vaccine responses in identical twins.

Input material: CD8+ T cells sorted from blood. The receptors were gathered from a woman in her late teens or twenties in good health. CDR3s include the opening cysteine and the closing phenylalanine or tryptophan. Each record gives: J gene, clone size, V gene, D gene, CDR3 DNA, CDR3 protein. A D gene is named only where the DNA matches it firmly. A clone size is listed for some rows: how often the clone was seen (once, few, many), or a class if it is expanded.

J: TRBJ2-1
size: -
V: TRBV4-1
D: TRBD2
DNA: TGCGCCAGCAGAGCGACTAGCGGGAGCAATGAGCAGTTCTTC
CDR3: CASRATSGSNEQFF

J: TRBJ2-7
size: many
V: TRBV12-3/TRBV12-4
D: -
DNA: TGTGCCAGCAGTTTAGCGCATGGTCGCGGGGACGAGCAGTACTTC
CDR3: CASSLAHGRGDEQYF

J: TRBJ2-1
size: -
V: TRBV7-9
D: -
DNA: TGTGCCAGCAGCCCCCAGGGGCTAGCGGTCTACAATGAGCAGTTCTTC
CDR3: CASSPQGLAVYNEQFF

J: TRBJ2-2
size: -
V: TRBV11-3
D: -
DNA: TGTGCCAGCAGCTTCACAGGGAACACCGGGGAGCTGTTTTTT
CDR3: CASSFTGNTGELFF

J: TRBJ1-1
size: -
V: TRBV25-1
D: TRBD1
DNA: TGTGCCAGCAGTGATTTGGGACAGGGGGCGGCTGAAGCTTTCTTT
CDR3: CASSDLGQGAAEAFF

J: TRBJ2-1
size: many
V: TRBV7-9
D: -
DNA: TGTGCCAGCACTATCCCCGGCAATGAGCAGTTCTTC
CDR3: CASTIPGNEQFF

J: TRBJ1-1
size: few
V: TRBV24-1
D: -
DNA: TGTGCCACCATACCCACGGGGGGGAACACTGAAGCTTTCTTT
CDR3: CATIPTGGNTEAFF

J: TRBJ2-7
size: few
V: TRBV28
D: TRBD1
DNA: TGTGCCAGCGCAGACAGGGAGAATCCCGAGCAGTACTTC
CDR3: CASADRENPEQYF

J: TRBJ2-1
size: few
V: TRBV20-1
D: TRBD2
DNA: TGCAGTGCTACGTCCCGGGTACTAGCGGACCGCTACAATGAGCAGTTCTTC
CDR3: CSATSRVLADRYNEQFF

J: TRBJ2-5
size: many
V: TRBV9
D: -
DNA: TGTGCCAGCAGCGTAGGTGAGGGACATGGCCAGACCCAGTACTTC
CDR3: CASSVGEGHGQTQYF

J: TRBJ2-7
size: -
V: TRBV20-1
D: TRBD2
DNA: TGCAGTGCTAGAGATATCCAGCGGGACGTCTACGAGCAGTACTTC
CDR3: CSARDIQRDVYEQYF

J: TRBJ2-1
size: -
V: TRBV20-1
D: -
DNA: TGCAGTGCTAGGTCCATTGCCCAGCAGTTCTTC
CDR3: CSARSIAQQFF

J: TRBJ2-2
size: -
V: TRBV15
D: -
DNA: TGTGCCACCAGCAGAGATTGGACTACCTCGAACACCGGGGAGCTGTTTTTT
CDR3: CATSRDWTTSNTGELFF

J: TRBJ2-2
size: few
V: TRBV2
D: TRBD1
DNA: TGTGCCAGCACCGACCCTCGGACAGGGTCAGACACCGGGGAGCTGTTTTTT
CDR3: CASTDPRTGSDTGELFF

J: TRBJ2-1
size: -
V: TRBV4-1
D: TRBD1
DNA: TGCGCCAGCAGCCATGGAGGGACAGGGATTGGGAATGAGCAGTTCTTC
CDR3: CASSHGGTGIGNEQFF

J: TRBJ2-7
size: few
V: TRBV20-1
D: -
DNA: TGCAGTGCTAGAGCGGCCGGTGACTACGAGCAGTACTTC
CDR3: CSARAAGDYEQYF

J: TRBJ2-7
size: few
V: TRBV10-3
D: -
DNA: TGTGCCATCAGTGAGTTTGACACAAACTACGAGCAGTACTTC
CDR3: CAISEFDTNYEQYF

J: TRBJ2-1
size: few
V: TRBV5-1
D: TRBD1
DNA: TGCGCCAGCAGTCAACCTACAGGGGGAGATGAGCAGTTCTTC
CDR3: CASSQPTGGDEQFF

J: TRBJ2-1
size: many
V: TRBV29-1
D: -
DNA: TGCAGCGTTGTCCAGGGGGGAGTATCCTACAATGAGCAGTTCTTC
CDR3: CSVVQGGVSYNEQFF

J: TRBJ2-2
size: few
V: TRBV7-6
D: TRBD2
DNA: TGTGCCAGCAGCTTAGCCTGGGGCCATAGCGGGGGCACCGGGGAGCTGTTTTTT
CDR3: CASSLAWGHSGGTGELFF

J: TRBJ2-2
size: few
V: TRBV29-1
D: -
DNA: TGCAGCGTTGATCTTGGGACACCCGGGGAGCTGTTTTTT
CDR3: CSVDLGTPGELFF

J: TRBJ2-3
size: -
V: TRBV7-2
D: -
DNA: TGTGCCAGCAGCTTAAAGATCACAGATACGCAGTATTTT
CDR3: CASSLKITDTQYF

J: TRBJ2-1
size: many
V: TRBV29-1
D: TRBD2
DNA: TGCAGCGTTGTAACGGGAGGGCCGAGTGAGCAGTTCTTC
CDR3: CSVVTGGPSEQFF

J: TRBJ2-1
size: few
V: TRBV20-1
D: -
DNA: TGCAGTGCTAGAGACACCTGGGGCAGGGGACCTAACAATGAGCAGTTCTTC
CDR3: CSARDTWGRGPNNEQFF

J: TRBJ2-7
size: -
V: TRBV27
D: TRBD1
DNA: TGTGCCAGCAGAGGACAGGGCGTCTACGAGCAGTACTTC
CDR3: CASRGQGVYEQYF

J: TRBJ2-7
size: many
V: TRBV20-1
D: TRBD1
DNA: TGCAGTGCTAGAAACCGGGACAGGGCGATCTACGAGCAGTACTTC
CDR3: CSARNRDRAIYEQYF

J: TRBJ2-5
size: few
V: TRBV20-1
D: TRBD2
DNA: TGCAGTGCTAGGCCCCGGGACTACACATGGGCCCAGTACTTC
CDR3: CSARPRDYTWAQYF

J: TRBJ2-7
size: -
V: TRBV27
D: TRBD1
DNA: TGTGCCAGCAGTCCACTCCGGACAGGGGGCGTCTTGTACGAGCAGTACTTC
CDR3: CASSPLRTGGVLYEQYF

J: TRBJ1-1
size: many
V: TRBV7-3
D: TRBD1
DNA: TGTGCCAGCAGCTTAGGACAGGGGGCTTTTGAAGCTTTCTTT
CDR3: CASSLGQGAFEAFF

J: TRBJ2-1
size: many
V: TRBV27
D: -
DNA: TGTGCCAGCAGTTTATCCGGGAATGAGCAGTTCTTC
CDR3: CASSLSGNEQFF

J: TRBJ1-2
size: -
V: TRBV14
D: TRBD1
DNA: TGTGCCAGCAGCCAAGCCGGGACAGGAGATTCTTATGGCTACACCTTC
CDR3: CASSQAGTGDSYGYTF

J: TRBJ2-7
size: -
V: TRBV5-6
D: -
DNA: TGTGCCAGCAGCGAGACAGCCTACGAGCAGTACTTC
CDR3: CASSETAYEQYF

J: TRBJ2-1
size: -
V: TRBV4-1
D: -
DNA: TGCGCCAGCAGCCAAGTTGTCGGGACCACTCGTGAGCAGTTCTTC
CDR3: CASSQVVGTTREQFF

J: TRBJ2-1
size: many
V: TRBV9
D: -
DNA: TGTGCCAGCAGCGGCCGTGACGGAGAGCAGTTCTTC
CDR3: CASSGRDGEQFF

J: TRBJ2-3
size: few
V: TRBV20-1
D: -
DNA: TGCAGTGCTCCCCGGACACCACCCTCGGAGTTTTACCACACAGATACGCAGTATTTT
CDR3: CSAPRTPPSEFYHTDTQYF